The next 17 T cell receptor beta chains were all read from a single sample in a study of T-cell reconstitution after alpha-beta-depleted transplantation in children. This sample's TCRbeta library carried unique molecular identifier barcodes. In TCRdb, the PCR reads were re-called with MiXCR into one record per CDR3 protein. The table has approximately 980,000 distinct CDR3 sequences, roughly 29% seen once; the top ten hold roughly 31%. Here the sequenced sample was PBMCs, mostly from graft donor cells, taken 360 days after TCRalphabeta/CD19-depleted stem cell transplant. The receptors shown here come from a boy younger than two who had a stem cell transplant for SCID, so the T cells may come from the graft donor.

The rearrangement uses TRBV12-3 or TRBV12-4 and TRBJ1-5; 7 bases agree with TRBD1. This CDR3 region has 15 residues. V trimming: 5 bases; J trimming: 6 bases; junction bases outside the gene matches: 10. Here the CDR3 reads CASSPRDSIGQPQHF. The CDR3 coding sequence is TGTGCCAGCAGTCCCCGGGACAGTATCGGTCAGCCCCAGCATTTT.

The CDR3 loop is CASSQPRQSGELFF. The DNA of the CDR3 is TGCGCCAGCAGCCAACCCCGACAGTCCGGGGAGCTGTTTTTT. The genes are TRBV4-1 and TRBJ2-2, with a possible D match to TRBD1 (5 bases). Germline V gives CDR1 MGHRA, CDR2 YSYEKL. The CDR3 is made up of 14 amino acids. Trimming shortened V by 2 bases and J by 6 bases, and 10 bases separated the two germline ends.

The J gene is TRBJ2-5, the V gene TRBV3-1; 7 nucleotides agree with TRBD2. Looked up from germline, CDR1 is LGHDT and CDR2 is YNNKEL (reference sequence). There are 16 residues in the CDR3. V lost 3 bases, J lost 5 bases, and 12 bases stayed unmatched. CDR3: CASSHRDYPYRETQYF. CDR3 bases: TGTGCCAGCAGCCACCGGGACTACCCCTACCGCGAGACCCAGTACTTC.

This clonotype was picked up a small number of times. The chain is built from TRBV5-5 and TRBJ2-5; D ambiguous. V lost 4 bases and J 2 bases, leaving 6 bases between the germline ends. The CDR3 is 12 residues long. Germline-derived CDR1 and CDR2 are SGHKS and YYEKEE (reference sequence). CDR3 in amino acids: CASSRMQETQYF. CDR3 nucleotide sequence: TGTGCCAGCAGCCGGATGCAAGAGACCCAGTACTTC.

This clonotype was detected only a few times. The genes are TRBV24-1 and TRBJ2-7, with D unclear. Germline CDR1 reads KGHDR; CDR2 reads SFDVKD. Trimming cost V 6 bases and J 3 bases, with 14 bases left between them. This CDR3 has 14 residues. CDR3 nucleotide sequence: TGTGCCACCAGTTACAGACACTTCTACTACGAGCAGTACTTC. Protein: CATSYRHFYYEQYF.

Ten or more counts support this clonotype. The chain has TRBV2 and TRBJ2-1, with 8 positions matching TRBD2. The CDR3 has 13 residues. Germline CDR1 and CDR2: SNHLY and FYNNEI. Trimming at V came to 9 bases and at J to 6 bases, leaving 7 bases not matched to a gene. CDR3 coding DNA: TGTGCCAGTCGAGGACTAGCTCTCAATGAGCAGTTCTTC. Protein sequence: CASRGLALNEQFF.

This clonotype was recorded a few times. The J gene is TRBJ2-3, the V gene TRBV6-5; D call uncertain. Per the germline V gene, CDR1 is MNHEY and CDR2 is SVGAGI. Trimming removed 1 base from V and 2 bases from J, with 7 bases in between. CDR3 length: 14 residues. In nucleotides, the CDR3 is TGTGCCAGCAGTTACTACAGCGTCACAGATACGCAGTATTTT. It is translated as CASSYYSVTDTQYF.

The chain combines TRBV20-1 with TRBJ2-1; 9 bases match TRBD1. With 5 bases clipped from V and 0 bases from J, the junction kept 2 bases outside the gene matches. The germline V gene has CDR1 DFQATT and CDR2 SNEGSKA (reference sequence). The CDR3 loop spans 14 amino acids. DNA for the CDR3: TGCAGTGCTGGACAGGGGATCTCCTACAATGAGCAGTTCTTC. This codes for CSAGQGISYNEQFF.

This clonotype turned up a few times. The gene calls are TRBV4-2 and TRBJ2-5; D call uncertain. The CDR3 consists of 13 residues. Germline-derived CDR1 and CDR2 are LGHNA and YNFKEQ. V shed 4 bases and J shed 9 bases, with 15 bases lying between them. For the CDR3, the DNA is TGTGCCAGCAGCCCCGGGCCCCAATTTTCCCAGTACTTC. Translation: CASSPGPQFSQYF.

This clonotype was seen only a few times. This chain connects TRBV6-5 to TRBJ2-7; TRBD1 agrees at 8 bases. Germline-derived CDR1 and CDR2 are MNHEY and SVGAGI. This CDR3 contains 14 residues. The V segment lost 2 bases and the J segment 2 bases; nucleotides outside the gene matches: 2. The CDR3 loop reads CASSYTGGTYEQYF. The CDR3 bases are TGTGCCAGCAGTTACACAGGGGGAACCTACGAGCAGTACTTC.

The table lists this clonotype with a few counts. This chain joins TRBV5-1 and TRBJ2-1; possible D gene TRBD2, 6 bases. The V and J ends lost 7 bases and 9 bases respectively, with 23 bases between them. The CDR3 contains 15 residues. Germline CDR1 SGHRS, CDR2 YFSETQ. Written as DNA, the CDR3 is TGCGCCAGCGGGCTCGGGCTAGCGAGTATTGTTGAGCAGTTCTTC. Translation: CASGLGLASIVEQFF.

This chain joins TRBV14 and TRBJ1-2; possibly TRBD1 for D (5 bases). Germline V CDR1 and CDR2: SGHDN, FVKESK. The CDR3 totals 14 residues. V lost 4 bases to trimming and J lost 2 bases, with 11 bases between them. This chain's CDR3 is CASSPVQGNYGYTF. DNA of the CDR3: TGTGCCAGCAGCCCCGTCCAGGGCAACTATGGCTACACCTTC.

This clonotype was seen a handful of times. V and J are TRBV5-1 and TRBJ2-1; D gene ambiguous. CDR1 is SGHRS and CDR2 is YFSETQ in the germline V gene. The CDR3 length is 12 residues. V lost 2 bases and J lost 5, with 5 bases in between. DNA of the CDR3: TGCGCCAGCAGCTTCGCGAACAATGAGCAGTTCTTC. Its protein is CASSFANNEQFF.

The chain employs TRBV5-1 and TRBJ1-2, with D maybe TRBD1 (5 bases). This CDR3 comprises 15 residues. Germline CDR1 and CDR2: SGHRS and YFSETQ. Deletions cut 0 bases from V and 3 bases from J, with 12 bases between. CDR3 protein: CASSLAYGGDYGYTF. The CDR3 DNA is TGCGCCAGCAGCTTGGCCTATGGAGGGGACTATGGCTACACCTTC.

CDR3 region: CASSFGDREGTEAFF. Here the CDR3 DNA reads TGTGCCAGCAGCTTTGGGGACAGGGAGGGGACTGAAGCTTTCTTT. The V gene is TRBV5-6, the J gene TRBJ1-1; 9 bases are a match to TRBD1. With 2 bases clipped from V and 5 bases from J, the junction kept 7 bases outside the gene matches. Germline values: CDR1 SGHDT, CDR2 YYEEEE. The CDR3 consists of 15 residues.

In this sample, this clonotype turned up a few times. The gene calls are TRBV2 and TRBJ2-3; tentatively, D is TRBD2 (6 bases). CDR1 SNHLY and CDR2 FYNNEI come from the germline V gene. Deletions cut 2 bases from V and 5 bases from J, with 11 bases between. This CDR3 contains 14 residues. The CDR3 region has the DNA TGTGCCAGCAGTGAAACGGGGGAGCGAGATACGCAGTATTTT. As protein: CASSETGERDTQYF.

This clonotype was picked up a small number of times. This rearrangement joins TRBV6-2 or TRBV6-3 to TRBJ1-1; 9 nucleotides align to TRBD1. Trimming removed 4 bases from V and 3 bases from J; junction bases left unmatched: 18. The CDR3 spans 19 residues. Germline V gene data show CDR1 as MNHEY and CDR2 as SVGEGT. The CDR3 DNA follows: TGTGCCAGCAGTTTTGTCCGGAGGGACAGGGCGATTCCGGACACTGAAGCTTTCTTT. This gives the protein CASSFVRRDRAIPDTEAFF.